This T cell receptor (beta chain) was identified during a study of tissue T cells after allogeneic stem cell transplantation. The V gene's germline CDR1 is GKSSPN and CDR2 SITVG. The CDR3 is 15 residues long. V was pared by 0 bases and J by 2 bases, with 4 bases of the junction left unmatched. Study findings and constraints: This small cohort was clinically heterogeneous, and sampling depth was a limitation.

The table came from immunoSEQ multiplex PCR; TCRdb's copy has only in-frame clones and leaves some out. The sample lists about 22,000 clones; about two thirds were seen once. This clone was detected once. Its antigen is not identified. Genes here carry mouse names. Sequencing ends 1 residue short of the CDR3 end; the germline J gene provides the rest. This sequence originates from a female BALB/c mouse in good health. The mice in this strain carry MHC haplotype H2-d. What was sequenced was spleen. The chain combines TRBV31 with TRBJ2-5; 8 positions match TRBD2. Partial CDR3 DNA: TGTGCCTGGAGTCTACGGGGGGGGCGCCAAGACACCCAGTAC. This sequence encodes CAWSLRGGRQDTQY. The entire CDR3 reads CAWSLRGGRQDTQYF.